This entry concerns a single T cell receptor (beta chain). Its specificity is not known. Unmatched junction bases numbered 10, after V lost 0 bases and J lost 6 bases. There are 18 residues in the CDR3. CDR1 and CDR2 (germline): MNHNS, SASEGT. The PCR employed 60 Vbeta primers together with 13 Jbeta primers. Data came from immunoSEQ multiplex PCR; TCRdb stores just in-frame clones and leaves some out. The table has 200,000 to 250,000 clones, about 85% seen once. This entry belongs to a study of cytomegalovirus exposure and HLA in healthy donors. Study results and limitations: Previously analyzed data showed that most TCR beta V segments were productive at a frequency of about 87% or about 30%.

This sequence was found in a human donor in good health. The genes are TRBV6-1 and TRBJ2-2; TRBD1 matches at 10 bases. The sequencing sample was made of PBMCs. CDR3 bases: TGTGCCAGCAGTGAAGCGCAGCTAGCTGGGACAGGGGCCGGGGAGCTGTTTTTT. Translation: CASSEAQLAGTGAGELFF.